These T cell receptor beta chains were read from a single sample in a study of T cells in Graves' hyperthyroidism and ophthalmopathy. Each CDR3 protein is one row after TCRdb ran MiXCR on the multiplex PCR reads. The data hold 280,000 or so distinct CDR3 sequences, with 13% to 15% observed a single time. Sequenced material: blood. These receptors all stem from a woman between 50 and 59 years old with Graves' hyperthyroidism that later progressed to Graves' ophthalmopathy. CDR3s include the opening cysteine and the closing phenylalanine or tryptophan. The order of the fields is CDR3 protein, V gene, CDR3 length.

CDR3 protein: CASSSHGGRGYTF
V gene: TRBV7-9
CDR3 length: 13

CDR3 protein: CASSLRTGLRPLHF
V gene: TRBV11-2
CDR3 length: 14

CDR3 protein: CASTPGGQQETQYF
V gene: TRBV12-3/TRBV12-4
CDR3 length: 14

CDR3 protein: CASSEARGTEAFF
V gene: TRBV6-1
CDR3 length: 13

CDR3 protein: CASSIASDSNNEQFF
V gene: TRBV19
CDR3 length: 15

CDR3 protein: CATSPTGSVYEQYF
V gene: TRBV15
CDR3 length: 14

CDR3 protein: CAIGYDASYEQYF
V gene: TRBV10-3
CDR3 length: 13

CDR3 protein: CSAAPLQGASHEQYF
V gene: TRBV20-1
CDR3 length: 15

CDR3 protein: CSARTSPMQGEQYF
V gene: TRBV20-1
CDR3 length: 14

CDR3 protein: CSARITGFDWEGYTF
V gene: TRBV20-1
CDR3 length: 15

CDR3 protein: CSARDRQVGGEKLFF
V gene: TRBV20-1
CDR3 length: 15

CDR3 protein: CASSPGLTDEQFF
V gene: TRBV5-1
CDR3 length: 13

CDR3 protein: CASSPWGVSNQPQHF
V gene: TRBV28
CDR3 length: 15

CDR3 protein: CASSQRSGRMGGELFF
V gene: TRBV4-2
CDR3 length: 16

CDR3 protein: CASNNREVPSYEQYF
V gene: TRBV28
CDR3 length: 15

CDR3 protein: CASSQGNYGYTF
V gene: TRBV3-1
CDR3 length: 12

CDR3 protein: CASSKFGLGQMNTEAFF
V gene: TRBV19
CDR3 length: 17

CDR3 protein: CSARRGRKTEAFF
V gene: TRBV20-1
CDR3 length: 13

CDR3 protein: CASSPGGTLGNTEAFF
V gene: TRBV5-1
CDR3 length: 16

CDR3 protein: CASSGSTGVGQPQHF
V gene: TRBV2
CDR3 length: 15

CDR3 protein: CASSLAEASRHYGYTF
V gene: TRBV5-1
CDR3 length: 16

CDR3 protein: CASSDSGTSDTDTQYF
V gene: TRBV6-4
CDR3 length: 16

CDR3 protein: CASQKRVYTSTDTQYF
V gene: TRBV2
CDR3 length: 16

CDR3 protein: CASSPLAGVRKQYF
V gene: TRBV6-1
CDR3 length: 14

CDR3 protein: CATSTPPGTEETQYF
V gene: TRBV15
CDR3 length: 15

CDR3 protein: CATHRDRTHNEQFF
V gene: TRBV11-2
CDR3 length: 14

CDR3 protein: CSARGSKEEAFF
V gene: TRBV20-1
CDR3 length: 12

CDR3 protein: CASSTRQGLGNQPQHF
V gene: TRBV19
CDR3 length: 16

CDR3 protein: CASSAPFSSYNEQFF
V gene: TRBV19
CDR3 length: 15

CDR3 protein: CASSLSSNRGGTDTQYF
V gene: TRBV5-1
CDR3 length: 17

CDR3 protein: CSAYDSQTLYEQYF
V gene: TRBV20-1
CDR3 length: 14

CDR3 protein: CASRLDGAAEKLFF
V gene: TRBV28
CDR3 length: 14